A selection of T cell receptor beta chains follows, all from one sample in a study of blood T cell repertoires in COVID-19. TCRdb's copy holds only in-frame clones and misses some; the assay was immunoSEQ multiplex PCR. The sample lists about 170,000 clones, approximately 87% occurring once. Source material: PBMCs or T cells enriched from blood (not recorded which). Source of these receptors: a woman in her fifties or sixties who had recovered from COVID-19. The CDR3 runs from the conserved cysteine through the conserved F or W. The D gene is left open where the match is weak. Not every row has a clone size; where given, it reads once, few, many or a size class.

clone_size d_call j_call v_call cdr3_nt cdr3_aa
. . TRBJ1-4 TRBV6-5 TGTGCCAGCGGGCTACGGGGGGAGGAAAAACTGTTTTTT CASGLRGEEKLFF
. . TRBJ2-5 TRBV2 TGTGCCAGCAGTCCCGGGGGAGAGACCCAGTACTTC CASSPGGETQYF
. . TRBJ1-4 TRBV30 TGTGCCTGGAGTATTAGGGGGGGTGAAAAACTGTTTTTT CAWSIRGGEKLFF
. . TRBJ1-1 TRBV28 TGTGCCAGCAGTTCCGGTGGAGGGGCCACTGAAGCTTTCTTT CASSSGGGATEAFF
. . TRBJ2-3 TRBV5-1 TGCGCCAGCAGCTTGATGTCTAGCACAGATACGCAGTATTTT CASSLMSSTDTQYF
. . TRBJ2-3 TRBV11-3 TGTGCCAGCCGGTTGAGGGACTCCACAGATACGCAGTATTTT CASRLRDSTDTQYF
. TRBD2 TRBJ2-1 TRBV5-1 TGCGCCAGCCGGAACCGCGAGACTAGCGTCATCCGTGAGCAGTTCTTC CASRNRETSVIREQFF
. . TRBJ2-5 TRBV4-1 TGCGCCAGCAGCCAAACTTCGCAAGAGACCCAGTACTTC CASSQTSQETQYF
. TRBD1 TRBJ1-3 TRBV6-5 TGTGCCAGCACCAGACAGGGGGTGTCTGGAAACACCATATATTTT CASTRQGVSGNTIYF
. TRBD2 TRBJ2-5 TRBV15 TGTGCCACCAGCAGATACGGGACTAGCGGGGGGGTTGGCCAAGAGACCCAGTACTTC CATSRYGTSGGVGQETQYF
. . TRBJ1-2 TRBV5-1 TGCGCCAGCAGCTTAGGGGATATCTATTCCTATGGCTACACCTTC CASSLGDIYSYGYTF
. TRBD2 TRBJ2-2 TRBV29-1 TGCAGCGTTGGTAGTAGCGGGAGGGCCGTCGCCGGGGAGCTGTTTTTT CSVGSSGRAVAGELFF
. . TRBJ1-4 TRBV5-1 TGCGCCAGCAGCCGTCGAAAATCCGGGACTCCCTACGTTAATGAAAAACTGTTTTTT CASSRRKSGTPYVNEKLFF
. . TRBJ1-2 TRBV7-2 TGTGCCAGCAGCTTAGGCGGCGGGGGGAAGAACTATGGCTACACCTTC CASSLGGGGKNYGYTF
once TRBD1 TRBJ2-3 TRBV28 TGTGCCGCCAGGACAGGGGGCTGGACAGATACGCAGTATTTT CAARTGGWTDTQYF
. . TRBJ1-5 TRBV9 TGTGCCAGCAGCGGCACAGGGTATCAGCCCCAGCATTTT CASSGTGYQPQHF
. TRBD1 TRBJ2-4 TRBV12-3/TRBV12-4 TGTGCCAGCACCGGACAGGGTAATTCGTACTTC CASTGQGNSYF
. . TRBJ1-6 TRBV14 TGTGCCAGCAGCCTCAGGGCACAGGGTTCACCCCTCCACTTT CASSLRAQGSPLHF
. TRBD1 TRBJ1-2 TRBV18 TGTGCCAGCTCCGGACAGGGGGCCAACTATGGCTACACCTTC CASSGQGANYGYTF
. TRBD1 TRBJ1-2 TRBV9 TGTGCCAGCAGCATCAGGACAGGGGATGGCTACACCTTC CASSIRTGDGYTF
once TRBD1 TRBJ1-1 TRBV25-1 TGTGCCAGCAGTGAATGGACAGGGGGCCTGAACACTGAAGCTTTCTTT CASSEWTGGLNTEAFF
. TRBD1 TRBJ1-1 TRBV18 TGTGCCAGCTCACCAGGAGGGGGCAACACTGAAGCTTTCTTT CASSPGGGNTEAFF
. TRBD1 TRBJ1-2 TRBV27 TGTGCCAGCAGTCCCACCCCGGACAGGCGGAACTATGGCTACACCTTC CASSPTPDRRNYGYTF
. . TRBJ1-1 TRBV7-2 TGTGCCAGCAGCTCCCTACGGGCAGGTAGGGGGAACACTGAAGCTTTCTTT CASSSLRAGRGNTEAFF
. TRBD2 TRBJ2-1 TRBV19 TGTGCCAGTATGACTAGCGGGAGGGTGGAGCAGTTCTTC CASMTSGRVEQFF
. . TRBJ1-2 TRBV11-3 TGTGCCAGCAGCCCCCGCCCCAGGGGAGGGAATGGCTACACCTTC CASSPRPRGGNGYTF
. . TRBJ1-1 TRBV29-1 TGCAGCGTTGAAGAGGGCGGGACTGAAGCTTTCTTT CSVEEGGTEAFF
. . TRBJ1-1 TRBV19 TGTGCCAGTAGTATAGAGTCTGGCGGCAGAAACACTGAAGCTTTCTTT CASSIESGGRNTEAFF
. . TRBJ2-4 TRBV20-1 TGCAGTGCTAGTCAGGTAGCCAAAAACATTCAGTACTTC CSASQVAKNIQYF
. TRBD2 TRBJ2-5 TRBV5-1 TGCGCCAGCAGCACGGGGGGGAGAGAGACCCAGTACTTC CASSTGGRETQYF
. . TRBJ2-5 TRBV30 TGTGCCTGGACCGGGACTCAAGAGACCCAGTACTTC CAWTGTQETQYF
. . TRBJ2-1 TRBV24-1 TGTGCCACCAGTGACCCGACTAACCCCAATGAGCAGTTCTTC CATSDPTNPNEQFF
. TRBD1 TRBJ1-4 TRBV3-1/TRBV3-2 TGTGCCAGCAGCCTGCGGACAGGGACGTCTAATGAAAAACTGTTTTTT CASSLRTGTSNEKLFF
. TRBD1 TRBJ1-1 TRBV19 TGTGCCAGTAGTCCAAGGACAGGGCGGCTCACTGAAGCTTTCTTT CASSPRTGRLTEAFF
once . TRBJ1-2 TRBV24-1 TGTGCCACCAGTGACCCGGACAGCTATGGCTACACCTTC CATSDPDSYGYTF
once TRBD1 TRBJ2-3 TRBV27 TGTGCCAGCAGTCCAGGGACAGCAACCTTCACAGATACGCAGTATTTT CASSPGTATFTDTQYF
. TRBD1 TRBJ1-1 TRBV6-5 TGTGCCAGCAGTACTAACAGGGGGAGAGACACTGAAGCTTTCTTT CASSTNRGRDTEAFF
. TRBD1 TRBJ1-6 TRBV6-4 TGTGCCAGCAGTGACTCATTTTTGGACAGGGGGTCTCGGAAAGCTTCCTCCTATAATTCACCCCTCCACTTT CASSDSFLDRGSRKASSYNSPLHF
. TRBD1 TRBJ1-5 TRBV19 TGTGCCAGTAGTATCCAGGGGGTTAATCAGCCCCAGCATTTT CASSIQGVNQPQHF
. TRBD1 TRBJ2-5 TRBV7-7 TGTGCCAGCAGCCAAGTGACCGGGACAGGGGGTTTGGTGACCCAGTACTTC CASSQVTGTGGLVTQYF
. . TRBJ1-1 TRBV27 TGTGCCAGCAGATACTCACGGCTGAGGGACACTGAAGCTTTCTTT CASRYSRLRDTEAFF
. TRBD2 TRBJ2-5 TRBV18 TGTGCCAGCTCACCAACGGCTAGCGGGGGCTCACTCCAAGAGACCCAGTACTTC CASSPTASGGSLQETQYF
. . TRBJ1-6 TRBV5-1 TGCGCCAGCAGCCCCCTGGGGGGTCAGCAAAATTCACCCCTCCACTTT CASSPLGGQQNSPLHF
. TRBD1 TRBJ1-6 TRBV29-1 TGCAGCGTTCGACAGGGCTGGAATTCACCCCTCCACTTT CSVRQGWNSPLHF
. TRBD1 TRBJ1-5 TRBV2 TGTGCCAGCAACGGACAGGCTTTAAATCAGCCCCAGCATTTT CASNGQALNQPQHF
. . TRBJ1-3 TRBV5-1 TGCGCCAGCAGCTTGGGTTACTCTGGAAACACCATATATTTT CASSLGYSGNTIYF
. . TRBJ2-1 TRBV29-1 TGCAGTGCTCGAGACTACAATGAGCAGTTCTTC CSARDYNEQFF